The 21 T cell receptor beta chains below come from one sample, sequenced in a study of shared clonotypes between healthy human individuals. Data came from immunoSEQ multiplex PCR; TCRdb stores just in-frame clones and leaves some out. The profile shows about 2.3 million clones, approximately 93% of them singletons. Material: naive CD4+ T cells from PBMCs. The subset: CD45RA+ positively selected. The receptors here all came from a man younger than 35 in good health. Some clones in this sample may be carry-over from other donors' samples.

The V and J genes are TRBV2 and TRBJ2-1; D is unclear. This CDR3 spans 13 amino acids. Looked up from germline, CDR1 is SNHLY and CDR2 is FYNNEI. V lost 4 bases and J 9 bases, leaving 13 bases between the germline ends. As DNA, the CDR3 is TGTGCCAGCAGTGTGACGTGGCAGGCTGAGCAGTTCTTC. Translation gives CASSVTWQAEQFF.

The V gene is TRBV9, the J gene TRBJ2-5, with 12 bases identical to TRBD2. This CDR3 region has 16 residues. Trimming took 3 bases from V and 1 from J; bases not matched to a gene: 4. CDR1 and CDR2 from the germline V gene are SGDLS and YYNGEE. The CDR3 loop is CASSETSGRSQETQYF. As DNA, the CDR3 is TGTGCCAGCAGCGAGACTAGCGGGAGATCCCAAGAGACCCAGTACTTC.

This chain connects TRBV10-3 to TRBJ2-2; 11 positions agree with TRBD2. With 8 bases clipped from V and 2 bases from J, the junction kept 4 bases outside the gene matches. The CDR3 is 15 amino acids. Germline CDR1 ENHRY, CDR2 SYGVKD. DNA for the CDR3: TGTGCCATCCCTGGACTAGCGGGCAACACCGGGGAGCTGTTTTTT. Amino acids: CAIPGLAGNTGELFF.

The J gene is TRBJ2-5, the V gene TRBV5-1; no clear D. Germline assignment: CDR1 SGHRS and CDR2 YFSETQ. This CDR3 spans 15 amino acids. Trimming cost V 6 bases and J 1 base, with 16 bases left between them. The CDR3: CASTLWRAPQETQYF. The CDR3 DNA reads TGCGCCAGCACCCTCTGGCGAGCGCCCCAAGAGACCCAGTACTTC.

This clone was recorded once. The V call is TRBV19, the J call TRBJ1-2; D call uncertain. Per the germline V gene, CDR1 is LNHDA and CDR2 is SQIVND (reference sequence). The germline V and J ends were trimmed by 4 bases and 4 bases, with 10 bases remaining between them. The CDR3 is 13 amino acids. The CDR3 protein is CASSKGQSYGYTF. DNA of the CDR3: TGTGCCAGTAGTAAAGGGCAGTCCTATGGCTACACCTTC.

V gene TRBV18 combines with J gene TRBJ2-1; 8 bases line up with TRBD2. The V gene's germline CDR1 is KGHSH and CDR2 LQKENI. With V trimmed by 2 bases and J by 4 bases, 13 bases remained unmatched. The CDR3 has 18 amino acids. The CDR3 region has the DNA TGTGCCAGCTCACCAGGGTGGATAGCGGGGTATAGGTACAATGAGCAGTTCTTC. Translating it yields CASSPGWIAGYRYNEQFF.

The table lists this clone with a count of one. The rearrangement uses TRBV10-3 and TRBJ2-5; the D is unclear. V was clipped by 6 bases and J by 3 bases, with 5 bases between them. This CDR3 has 11 residues. Germline V gene lookup returns CDR1 ENHRY and CDR2 SYGVKD. The CDR3 nucleotides read TGTGCCATCAGCTTCAAAGAGACCCAGTACTTC. It encodes CAISFKETQYF.

Here the CDR3 DNA reads TGTGCCAGCAGTAGCGCAGGAAACACAGATACGCAGTATTTT. Protein product: CASSSAGNTDTQYF. The rearrangement uses TRBV28 and TRBJ2-3; D is unclear. Germline CDR1 reads MDHEN; CDR2 reads SYDVKM. V shed 5 bases and J shed 2 bases, with 11 bases lying between them. The CDR3 has 14 amino acids.

This clone was recorded only once. The rearrangement uses TRBV2 and TRBJ1-6, with TRBD1 matching 9 bases. J was trimmed by 7 bases and V by 6 bases; bases with no gene match: 4. Germline CDR1 reads SNHLY; CDR2 reads FYNNEI. The CDR3 has 14 amino acids. The CDR3 nucleotides are TGTGCCAGCAGCGCCGACAGGGGGAATTCACCCCTCCACTTT. This gives the protein CASSADRGNSPLHF.

In DNA form, the CDR3 reads TGCGCCAGCAGCCAAGGCGTTGGGCACTCCTACGAGCAGTACTTC. Translation: CASSQGVGHSYEQYF. The V call is TRBV4-1, the J call TRBJ2-7; D call uncertain. V lost 1 base and J 0 bases, leaving 10 bases between the germline ends. Looked up from germline, CDR1 is MGHRA and CDR2 is YSYEKL. The CDR3 is 15 amino acids.

The V gene is TRBV11-2, the J gene TRBJ2-1; TRBD2 agrees at 11 bases. Germline CDR1 SGHAT, CDR2 FQNNGV. The CDR3 length is 19 residues. After removal of 5 bases from V and 2 bases from J, the junction contained 14 bases not matched to a gene. CDR3 bases: TGTGCCAGCAGCCCGATAGCGGGAGGGCCGGGGGAAGCCTACAATGAGCAGTTCTTC. This codes for CASSPIAGGPGEAYNEQFF.

The CDR3 DNA reads TGTGCCAGCAGTGAAATGGGTCAGCCCCAGCATTTT. Translating gives CASSEMGQPQHF. The chain uses TRBV25-1 and TRBJ1-5; unclear D gene. The CDR3 totals 12 residues. The V end was cut by 2 bases, the J end by 6 bases, with 5 bases between. The germline V gene has CDR1 MGHDK and CDR2 SYGVNS.

This clone was seen just once. The chain combines TRBV6-5 with TRBJ1-4; D gene uncertain. The ends were cut back, 4 bases at V and 6 bases at J, with 6 bases in the middle. Germline values: CDR1 MNHEY, CDR2 SVGAGI. The CDR3 runs to 12 residues. The CDR3 loop reads CASSSPDEKLFF. CDR3 nucleotides: TGTGCCAGCAGTTCGCCAGATGAAAAACTGTTTTTT.

In DNA form, the CDR3 reads TGTGCCAGTACCTCATTGACTAGCGGGACCCAGGAGCAGTACTTC. Residues: CASTSLTSGTQEQYF. The rearrangement links TRBV19 to TRBJ2-7, with TRBD2 identical over 11 bases. V gave up 7 bases and J gave up 7 bases; unmatched junction bases: 12. The CDR3 has 15 residues. Looked up from germline, CDR1 is LNHDA and CDR2 is SQIVND (reference sequence).

V is TRBV19 and J is TRBJ2-1; 12 bases are shared with TRBD2. CDR3 length equals 15 residues. Germline values: CDR1 LNHDA, CDR2 SQIVND (reference sequence). V lost 1 base and J lost 9; bases outside the gene matches: 4. The chain's CDR3 is CASSIGTSGTGEQFF. CDR3 nucleotide sequence: TGTGCCAGTAGTATAGGGACTAGCGGGACAGGTGAGCAGTTCTTC. The full variable domain, with the rest looked up from reference TRBV19 and TRBJ2-1, is DGGITQSPKYLFRKEGQNVTLSCEQNLNHDAMYWYRQDPGQGLRLIYYSQIVNDFQKGDIAEGYSVSREKKESFPLTVTSAQKNPTAFYLCASSIGTSGTGEQFFGPGTRLTVL.

This chain uses TRBV9 with TRBJ1-1; 7 bases match TRBD1. This CDR3 has 18 amino acids. CDR1 SGDLS and CDR2 YYNGEE come from the germline V gene. J gave up 4 bases and V 5 bases, and 20 bases lay outside the gene matches. The CDR3, as DNA: TGTGCCAGCAGTGCTTCAACGACAGTGTACCAGGGGGGCACTGAAGCTTTCTTT. Translation: CASSASTTVYQGGTEAFF. Drawing the rest from reference TRBV9 and TRBJ1-1, the complete variable domain is DSGVTQTPKHLITATGQRVTLRCSPRSGDLSVYWYQQSLDQGLQFLIQYYNGEERAKGNILERFSAQQFPDLHSELNLSSLELGDSALYFCASSASTTVYQGGTEAFFGQGTRLTVV.

The V and J genes are TRBV7-7 and TRBJ2-1, with a weak D call TRBD2 (6 bases). V lost 5 bases and J 9 bases, leaving 14 bases between the germline ends. Looked up from germline, CDR1 is SSHAT and CDR2 is FNYEAQ (reference sequence). This CDR3 spans 13 amino acids. The CDR3 reads CASSLTRFSEQFF. The CDR3 coding sequence is TGTGCCAGCAGCCTGACTAGATTCAGTGAGCAGTTCTTC.

The J gene is TRBJ2-1, the V gene TRBV13; TRBD2 aligns across 8 bases. The germline V gene encodes CDR1 PRHDT and CDR2 FYEKMQ (reference sequence). Trimming removed 4 bases from V and 10 bases from J; junction bases left unmatched: 6. There are 13 residues in the CDR3. In nucleotides, the CDR3 is TGTGCCAGCAGCTCCCAGCGGGAGTTCGAGCAGTTCTTC. Translation gives CASSSQREFEQFF. The full variable domain, in which reference TRBV13 and TRBJ2-1 provide the parts outside the CDR3, is AAGVIQSPRHLIKEKRETATLKCYPIPRHDTVYWYQQGPGQDPQFLISFYEKMQSDKGSIPDRFSAQQFSDYHSELNMSSLELGDSALYFCASSSQREFEQFFGPGTRLTVL.

This sequence joins TRBV7-8 and TRBJ2-3, with D possibly TRBD2 on 6 matching bases. V lost 5 bases and J lost 5, with 8 bases in between. Germline V gives CDR1 SGHVS, CDR2 FQNEAQ. The CDR3 extends over 12 amino acids. Here the CDR3 reads CASSGEEDTQYF. The CDR3 DNA follows: TGTGCCAGCAGCGGGGAGGAAGATACGCAGTATTTT.

This chain joins TRBV25-1 and TRBJ2-2; the match to TRBD2 covers 8 bases. The CDR3 sequence is 14 residues long. The germline V gene encodes CDR1 MGHDK and CDR2 SYGVNS. Germline trimming cut 7 bases from V and 8 bases from J; bases unmatched to any gene: 9. This chain's CDR3 is CASKPSGSRGELFF. CDR3 coding DNA: TGTGCCAGCAAGCCCAGCGGGAGTCGAGGGGAGCTGTTTTTT.

Concerning this clone itself: Other DNA sequences from this sample encode an identical CDR3 as well. J is TRBJ1-2 and V is TRBV5-6; 7 bases are a match to TRBD1. After removal of 4 bases from V and 5 bases from J, the junction contained 2 bases not matched to a gene. The CDR3 runs 12 residues. Germline V lookup: CDR1 SGHDT, CDR2 YYEEEE. CDR3 nucleotide sequence: TGTGCCAGCAGCCCAGGGGGGTATGGCTACACCTTC. It translates to CASSPGGYGYTF.